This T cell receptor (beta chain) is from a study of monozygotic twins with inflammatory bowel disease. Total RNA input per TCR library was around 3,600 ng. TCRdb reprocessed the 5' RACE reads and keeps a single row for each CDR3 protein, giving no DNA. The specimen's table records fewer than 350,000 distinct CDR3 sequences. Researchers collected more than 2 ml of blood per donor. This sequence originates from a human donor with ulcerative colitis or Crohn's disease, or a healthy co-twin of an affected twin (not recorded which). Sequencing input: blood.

This CDR3 is CASSYTAGVLMNTEAFF. The V and J genes are TRBV6-2 or TRBV6-3 and TRBJ1-1. The CDR3 is made up of 17 amino acids. Germline V CDR1 and CDR2: MNHEY, SVGEGT.